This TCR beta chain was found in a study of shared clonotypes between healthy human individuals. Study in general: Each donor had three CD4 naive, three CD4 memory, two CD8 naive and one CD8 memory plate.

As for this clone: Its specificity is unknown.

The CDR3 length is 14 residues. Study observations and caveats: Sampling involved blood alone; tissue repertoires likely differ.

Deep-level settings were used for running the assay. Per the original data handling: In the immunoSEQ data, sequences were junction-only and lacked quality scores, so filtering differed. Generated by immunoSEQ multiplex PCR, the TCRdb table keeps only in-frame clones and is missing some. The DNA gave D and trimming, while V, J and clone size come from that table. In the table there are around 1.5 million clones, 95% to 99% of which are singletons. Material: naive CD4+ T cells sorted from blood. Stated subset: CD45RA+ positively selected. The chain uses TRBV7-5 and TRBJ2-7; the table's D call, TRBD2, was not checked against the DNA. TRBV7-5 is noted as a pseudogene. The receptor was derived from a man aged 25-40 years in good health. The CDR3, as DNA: TGTGCCAGAAGCTGTTGCGGGGGAACCTACGAGCAGTACTTC. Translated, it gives CARSCCGGTYEQYF.